Below are 15 T cell receptor beta chains sequenced from a single sample in a study of OX40 agonist ivuxolimab in advanced cancers. Measured with immunoSEQ multiplex PCR; TCRdb has only the in-frame clones, and not every one. The profile shows 95,000 to 100,000 clones, roughly 80% of them singletons. Sequences were derived from CD4+ or CD8+ T cells sorted from blood, sampled in a trial of the OX40 agonist ivuxolimab. These receptors came from an adult with an advanced solid tumor such as melanoma, head and neck, liver or kidney cancer.

This sequence joins TRBV10-3 and TRBJ2-3, with TRBD2 matching 9 bases. V shed 10 bases, J shed 4 bases, and the junction held 12 bases outside the gene matches. Per the germline V gene, CDR1 is ENHRY and CDR2 is SYGVKD. There are 15 residues in the CDR3. CDR3 region: CATRESGGFSDTQYF. The CDR3 DNA reads TGTGCCACCCGGGAAAGCGGGGGGTTTTCAGATACGCAGTATTTT.

This chain joins TRBV7-2 and TRBJ1-2; no clear D. The germline CDR1 and CDR2 sequences are SGHTA and FQGNSA. V shed 1 base and J shed 2 bases, with 8 bases lying between them. The CDR3 consists of 14 residues. The CDR3 sequence: CASSLDVGNYGYTF. DNA for the CDR3: TGTGCCAGCAGCTTAGACGTAGGGAACTATGGCTACACCTTC.

The genes are TRBV5-1 and TRBJ2-2; D is perhaps TRBD1 (5 bases). Germline CDR1 and CDR2: SGHRS and YFSETQ. The CDR3 spans 15 residues. Trimming removed 4 bases from V and 1 base from J, with 11 bases in between. The CDR3 coding sequence is TGCGCCAGCAGCCCGTTTACAGGGAACACCGGGGAGCTGTTTTTT. Translation gives CASSPFTGNTGELFF.

This chain connects TRBV2 to TRBJ1-6; tentative D call: TRBD1 (5 bases). The CDR3 is 14 amino acids. Germline values: CDR1 SNHLY, CDR2 FYNNEI. The V end was cut by 5 bases, the J end by 7 bases, with 12 bases between. The CDR3 region has the DNA TGTGCCAGCAGTTCCGGCCAGGGAAATTCACCCCTCCACTTT. As protein: CASSSGQGNSPLHF.

J is TRBJ2-5 and V is TRBV27; 9 bases align to TRBD2. The CDR3 consists of 17 residues. Germline assignment: CDR1 MNHEY and CDR2 SMNVEV (reference sequence). Trimming took 6 bases from V and 3 from J; bases not matched to a gene: 14. This chain's CDR3 is CASRQRGAPEFKETQYF. In DNA form, the CDR3 reads TGTGCCAGCAGGCAGCGGGGGGCGCCAGAATTTAAAGAGACCCAGTACTTC.

For the CDR3, the DNA is TGTGCCAGCTCACCAGCCGAGAGGGCCCAAAATCAGCCCCAGCATTTT. Protein: CASSPAERAQNQPQHF. The chain combines TRBV18 with TRBJ1-5, with D unresolved. The CDR3 loop spans 16 amino acids. V lost 2 bases and J 4 bases, leaving 15 bases between the germline ends. The germline CDR1 and CDR2 sequences are KGHSH and LQKENI.

The chain employs TRBV19 and TRBJ2-7, with TRBD2 matching over 11 bases. Looked up from germline, CDR1 is LNHDA and CDR2 is SQIVND (reference sequence). J lost 9 bases, V lost 10 bases, and 14 bases had no gene match. The CDR3 has 14 amino acids. The CDR3 spells CATSASGGPTGQYF. CDR3 coding DNA: TGTGCCACTTCAGCTAGCGGGGGGCCTACCGGGCAGTACTTC.

The V and J genes are TRBV7-9 and TRBJ2-5, with 7 bases matching TRBD1. From germline, CDR1 is SEHNR and CDR2 FQNEAQ (reference sequence). CDR3 size: 16 residues. Trimming took 1 base from V and 4 from J; bases not matched to a gene: 9. CDR3 DNA: TGTGCCAGCAGCTTAGAGGTCAGGGGGTGGAGAGAGACCCAGTACTTC. It yields the protein CASSLEVRGWRETQYF.

This clone was detected a few times. The V and J genes are TRBV6-1 and TRBJ1-1, with no clear D. Germline values: CDR1 MNHNS, CDR2 SASEGT. This CDR3 contains 13 residues. V lost 2 bases and J lost 4, with 8 bases in between. This CDR3 is CASSEYRGTEAFF. CDR3 in DNA: TGTGCCAGCAGTGAATATCGGGGCACTGAAGCTTTCTTT.

V is TRBV5-1 and J is TRBJ2-2; D is ambiguous. V shed 0 bases and J shed 6 bases, with 9 bases lying between them. Germline V CDR1 and CDR2: SGHRS, YFSETQ. The CDR3 loop spans 14 amino acids. CDR3 DNA sequence: TGCGCCAGCAGCTTGGCCGGATCAGCCGGGGAGCTGTTTTTT. Its translation is CASSLAGSAGELFF.

This chain uses TRBV11-3 with TRBJ1-5; a weak D match, TRBD1 (5 bases). This CDR3 spans 15 amino acids. V was shortened by 5 bases and J by 5 bases, with 16 bases between the two germline ends. Germline V gives CDR1 SGHNT, CDR2 YENEEA. This CDR3 reads CASSRGGIGDQPQHF. For the CDR3, the DNA is TGTGCCAGCAGCCGTGGGGGGATTGGGGATCAGCCCCAGCATTTT.

This chain uses TRBV18 with TRBJ1-1; D is unresolved. The CDR3 has 13 residues. Trimming removed 3 bases from V and 1 base from J, with 6 bases in between. From germline, CDR1 is KGHSH and CDR2 LQKENI. Here the CDR3 DNA reads TGTGCCAGCTCACCCCTTGAGAACACTGAAGCTTTCTTT. This encodes CASSPLENTEAFF.

The table lists this clone with a count of one. The chain employs TRBV6-5 and TRBJ2-2, with D perhaps TRBD2 (7 bases). V lost 6 bases and J lost 4, with 12 bases in between. The CDR3 is 14 residues long. Germline loops: CDR1 MNHEY, CDR2 SVGAGI. The DNA of the CDR3 is TGTGCCAGCAGGCGGGGGCTTAGCACCGGGGAGCTGTTTTTT. Protein: CASRRGLSTGELFF.

The chain links TRBV29-1 to TRBJ2-1, with 7 bases aligning to TRBD1. V was clipped by 6 bases and J by 6 bases; unmatched bases: 5. The germline CDR1 and CDR2 sequences are SQVTM and ANQGSEA. This CDR3 has 12 amino acids. CDR3 protein: CSVAGTANEQFF. CDR3 bases: TGCAGCGTCGCCGGGACAGCCAATGAGCAGTTCTTC.

This clone was observed once. The chain joins TRBV19 to TRBJ2-2; TRBD2 agrees at 8 bases. The germline CDR1 and CDR2 sequences are LNHDA and SQIVND (reference sequence). Germline trimming cut 4 bases from V and 5 bases from J; bases unmatched to any gene: 6. CDR3 length equals 15 residues. DNA of the CDR3: TGTGCCAGTAGTAGGAAGCGGGAGAGTACCGGGGAGCTGTTTTTT. This translates into CASSRKRESTGELFF.